This TCR beta chain was obtained from a study of blood T cell repertoires in COVID-19. Turning to the study itself: The origin of the acute and convalescent COVID-19 samples was the United States, Italy and Spain. T cells, B-cell-depleted T cells, or PBMCs provided the cDNA or gDNA that served as material.

Germline loops: CDR1 KGHDR, CDR2 SFDVKD. There are 13 residues in the CDR3. Trimming took off 8 bases at V and 5 bases at J, with 14 bases between the two ends. This clone has only one observation. Authors' processing steps: Amplified reference gene primers provided the basis for estimating nucleated cell counts. Sequenced by immunoSEQ multiplex PCR; TCRdb stores in-frame clones only, minus some. V and J calls and clone size are given by that table; D and trimming were obtained from the DNA. The sample lists 390,000 or so clones; around 89% were seen once. The clonotype was recovered from a man aged 18 to 29 with active or convalescent COVID-19. The sequencing input was peripheral blood. The chain employs TRBV24-1 and TRBJ1-1, with D unresolved. In DNA form, the CDR3 reads TGTGCCACCATGAACGGGGAGCTAACTGAAGCTTTCTTT. Translated: CATMNGELTEAFF.